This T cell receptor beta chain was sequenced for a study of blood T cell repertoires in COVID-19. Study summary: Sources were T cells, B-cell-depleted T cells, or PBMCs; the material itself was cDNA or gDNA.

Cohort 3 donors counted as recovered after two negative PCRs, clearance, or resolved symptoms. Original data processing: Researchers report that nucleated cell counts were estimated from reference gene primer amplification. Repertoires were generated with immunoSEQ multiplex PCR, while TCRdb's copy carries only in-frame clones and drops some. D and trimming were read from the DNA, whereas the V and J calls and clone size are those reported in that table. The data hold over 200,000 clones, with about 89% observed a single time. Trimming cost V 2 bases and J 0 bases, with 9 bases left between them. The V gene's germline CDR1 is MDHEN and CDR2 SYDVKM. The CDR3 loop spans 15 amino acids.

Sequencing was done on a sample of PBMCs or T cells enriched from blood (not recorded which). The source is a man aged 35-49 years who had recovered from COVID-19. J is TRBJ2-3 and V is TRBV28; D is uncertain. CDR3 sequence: CASSLPRQSTDTQYF. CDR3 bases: TGTGCCAGCAGTTTACCGCGGCAGAGCACAGATACGCAGTATTTT.